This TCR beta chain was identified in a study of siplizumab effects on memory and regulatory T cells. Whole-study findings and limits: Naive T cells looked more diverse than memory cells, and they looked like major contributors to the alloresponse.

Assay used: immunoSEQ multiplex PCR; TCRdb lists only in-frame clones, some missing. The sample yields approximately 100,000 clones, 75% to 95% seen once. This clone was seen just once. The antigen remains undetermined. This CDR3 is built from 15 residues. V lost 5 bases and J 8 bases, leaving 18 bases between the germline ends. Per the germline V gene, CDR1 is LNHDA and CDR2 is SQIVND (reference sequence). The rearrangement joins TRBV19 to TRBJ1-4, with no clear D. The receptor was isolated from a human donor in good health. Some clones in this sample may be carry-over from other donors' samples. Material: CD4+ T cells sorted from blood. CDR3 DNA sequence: TGTGCCAGTAGTTCCCAGACCGCCCGAGGGGAAAAACTGTTTTTT. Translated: CASSSQTARGEKLFF.